This passage covers 20 T cell receptor beta chains from one sample sequenced in a study of early T cells in non-severe SARS-CoV-2 infection. TCRdb processed the 5' RACE reads anew with MiXCR; each CDR3 protein has one entry. The sample contains approximately 69,000 distinct CDR3 sequences, 9.5% of which appear only once. The sequenced sample was whole blood. The source of these receptors is an adult who was a healthcare worker with PCR-confirmed SARS-CoV-2 infection or an uninfected control (not recorded which).

This clonotype was seen repeatedly, ten times or more. The J gene is TRBJ2-7, the V gene TRBV28; a weak D match, TRBD2 (5 bases). Trimming shortened V by 5 bases and J by 2 bases, and 16 bases separated the two germline ends. This CDR3 has 15 amino acids. Germline CDR1 reads MDHEN; CDR2 reads SYDVKM. CDR3 sequence reads: CASSKGLNYPYEQYF. The CDR3, as DNA: TGTGCCAGCAGTAAAGGACTGAACTACCCCTACGAGCAGTACTTC.

The rearrangement uses TRBV12-3 or TRBV12-4 and TRBJ2-1, with 8 bases fitting TRBD2. V lost 5 bases, J lost 8 bases, and 11 bases stayed unmatched. CDR3 length equals 15 residues. CDR3 bases: TGTGCCAGCAGTCTAACTAGCGGAGCTTATGATGAGCAGTTCTTC. Its protein is CASSLTSGAYDEQFF.

This clonotype was counted at least ten times. The chain carries TRBV7-9 and TRBJ1-3; D gene ambiguous. Trimming cost V 0 bases and J 4 bases, with 7 bases left between them. Germline V gene data show CDR1 as SEHNR and CDR2 as FQNEAQ (reference sequence). The CDR3 has 14 amino acids. The DNA of the CDR3 is TGTGCCAGCAGCTTAGCAGGGTCCGGAAACACCATATATTTT. It codes for CASSLAGSGNTIYF.

This chain links TRBV5-5 with TRBJ1-1; D is undetermined. Germline CDR1 reads SGHKS; CDR2 reads YYEKEE (reference sequence). Between the trimmed V and J ends, which lost 3 bases and 2 bases, there was a span of 17 bases. This CDR3 is built from 16 residues. The CDR3 nucleotides are TGTGCCAGCAGCTCCTTTGAGGACCTGGTAAACACTGAAGCTTTCTTT. It specifies CASSSFEDLVNTEAFF.

At least ten counts were recorded for this clonotype. The V call is TRBV4-3, the J call TRBJ2-2, with a weak D call TRBD1 (5 bases). Per the germline V gene, CDR1 is LGHNA and CDR2 is YSLEER. The CDR3 is made up of 14 amino acids. V dropped 3 bases and J dropped 1 base, with 6 bases sitting between them. CDR3 region: CASSHGQNTGELFF. The CDR3 coding sequence is TGCGCCAGCAGCCACGGACAGAACACCGGGGAGCTGTTTTTT.

The CDR3 DNA reads TGTGCCAGCAGTTACTCCCCTAGCGGGGGTACCTACGAGCAGTACTTC. This sequence encodes CASSYSPSGGTYEQYF. The chain employs TRBV6-6 and TRBJ2-7, with 10 bases lining up with TRBD2. Germline-derived CDR1 and CDR2 are MNHNY and SVGAGI (reference sequence). J was trimmed by 2 bases and V by 0 bases; bases with no gene match: 4. This CDR3 is 16 amino acids long.

There are a few counts of this clonotype. This sequence joins TRBV21-1 and TRBJ2-6; whether TRBD2, the table's D call, matches the DNA was not checked. TRBV21-1 is reported as a pseudogene. The CDR3 spans 19 residues. CDR3 DNA: TGTGCCAGCAGCAATTTTCAGCAAATGATGGGCCCTGGGGCCAACGTCCTGACTTTC. Protein product: CASSNFQQMMGPGANVLTF.

Ten or more counts support this clonotype. V gene TRBV6-1 combines with J gene TRBJ2-7; tentative D call: TRBD1 (6 bases). Germline V lookup: CDR1 MNHNS, CDR2 SASEGT. The CDR3 is 14 amino acids. Trimming left V 4 bases short and J 2 bases short, with 12 bases between. CDR3 DNA sequence: TGTGCCAGCAGTGGATGGACAGTACCCTACGAGCAGTACTTC. Translation: CASSGWTVPYEQYF.

Many counts were recorded for this clonotype. This chain joins TRBV20-1 and TRBJ2-1; TRBD2 aligns across 11 bases. CDR3 size: 14 residues. Trimming at V came to 3 bases and at J to 7 bases, leaving 5 bases not matched to a gene. Germline V gene lookup returns CDR1 DFQATT and CDR2 SNEGSKA (reference sequence). In DNA form, the CDR3 reads TGCAGTGCTAGGGCGACTAGCGGGGTAAATGAGCAGTTCTTC. Translated, it gives CSARATSGVNEQFF.

This clonotype was counted at least ten times. The V and J genes are TRBV27 and TRBJ2-6; D unresolved. The V gene's germline CDR1 is MNHEY and CDR2 SMNVEV (reference sequence). This CDR3 spans 17 amino acids. Trimming left V 2 bases short and J 3 bases short, with 14 bases between. In DNA, the CDR3 is TGTGCCAGCAGTTTACTGGCCGAAGACTTTGGGGCCAACGTCCTGACTTTC. It encodes CASSLLAEDFGANVLTF.

The V gene is TRBV19, the J gene TRBJ2-1, with 10 bases matching TRBD2. This CDR3 is 14 amino acids long. From germline, CDR1 is LNHDA and CDR2 SQIVND (reference sequence). Unmatched junction bases numbered 10, after V lost 9 bases and J lost 8 bases. DNA of the CDR3: TGTGCCAGCACCGGGACTAGCGTGAACCATGAGCAGTTCTTC. Translation: CASTGTSVNHEQFF.

This clonotype was recorded at least ten times. V is TRBV5-1 and J is TRBJ2-3, with 14 nucleotides matching TRBD2. The CDR3 runs 16 residues. Trimming removed 4 bases from V and 7 bases from J; junction bases left unmatched: 8. Germline CDR1 reads SGHRS; CDR2 reads YFSETQ. The CDR3 bases are TGCGCCAGCAGCGGGCTTGGGACTAGCGGGAGTTATACGCAGTATTTT. Amino acid sequence: CASSGLGTSGSYTQYF.

This clonotype was picked up a small number of times. CDR3 protein: CASSDGRLTGNIQYF. CDR3 DNA: TGTGCCAGCAGTGACGGCCGACTTACGGGGAACATTCAGTACTTC. The rearrangement uses TRBV6-6 and TRBJ2-4; perhaps TRBD2 as D (5 bases). V lost 5 bases and J lost 7, with 18 bases in between. Per the germline V gene, CDR1 is MNHNY and CDR2 is SVGAGI (reference sequence). CDR3 length equals 15 residues.

The chain employs TRBV20-1 and TRBJ1-1; 7 bases match TRBD1. CDR1 is DFQATT, CDR2 SNEGSKA, per germline (reference sequence). The CDR3 is 13 residues long. V lost 1 base to trimming and J lost 7 bases; unmatched junction nucleotides: 6. This CDR3 reads CSARGVGGSEAFF. CDR3 DNA sequence: TGCAGTGCTAGAGGCGTAGGGGGCAGTGAAGCTTTCTTT.

The chain joins TRBV5-1 to TRBJ2-3, with unresolved D. The CDR3 is made up of 14 amino acids. Germline lookup yields CDR1 SGHRS and CDR2 YFSETQ. V dropped 0 bases and J dropped 0 bases, with 5 bases sitting between them. The CDR3 spells CASSLAESTDTQYF. CDR3 coding DNA: TGCGCCAGCAGCTTGGCCGAGAGCACAGATACGCAGTATTTT.

This clonotype has at least ten counts. The CDR3 DNA reads TGTGCCAGCAGCCCCACGGAGGGGCATCAGCCCCAGCATTTT. Its translation: CASSPTEGHQPQHF. The chain is built from TRBV7-2 and TRBJ1-5; maybe TRBD1 (5 bases). The CDR3 has 14 residues. Deletions cut 5 bases from V and 5 bases from J, with 13 bases between. Germline assignment: CDR1 SGHTA and CDR2 FQGNSA.

V usage is TRBV7-2 and J usage is TRBJ2-4, with a possible D match to TRBD1 (6 bases). Germline V gives CDR1 SGHTA, CDR2 FQGNSA. Trimming left V 1 base short and J 3 bases short, with 16 bases between. The CDR3 covers 17 residues. CDR3: CASSLGLQGKGKNIQYF. The CDR3 nucleotides read TGTGCCAGCAGCTTAGGCTTACAGGGAAAGGGCAAAAACATTCAGTACTTC.

Many counts were recorded for this clonotype. The CDR3 here is CASSPRFPPHTDTQYF. In DNA form, the CDR3 reads TGTGCCAGCAGTCCCAGATTCCCCCCACACACAGATACGCAGTATTTT. V usage is TRBV27 and J usage is TRBJ2-3; D gene unclear. CDR1 is MNHEY and CDR2 is SMNVEV in the germline V gene (reference sequence). The CDR3 sequence is 16 residues long. Trimming stripped 5 bases from V and 2 bases from J, with 17 bases between.

This chain joins TRBV12-3 or TRBV12-4 and TRBJ2-1; the D gene is possibly TRBD2 (5 bases). The germline V and J ends were trimmed by 4 bases and 6 bases, with 7 bases remaining between them. This CDR3 contains 12 residues. The chain's CDR3 is CASSYEGNEQFF. In DNA, the CDR3 is TGTGCCAGCAGTTACGAGGGCAATGAGCAGTTCTTC.

This clonotype was recorded at least ten times. The chain has TRBV11-2 and TRBJ2-2; D not resolved. The germline V gene encodes CDR1 SGHAT and CDR2 FQNNGV. CDR3 length equals 16 residues. The V and J ends lost 0 bases and 7 bases respectively, with 15 bases between them. Written as DNA, the CDR3 is TGTGCCAGCAGCTTAGATCGGACGGCGGCCGGCGGGGAGCTGTTTTTT. It encodes CASSLDRTAAGGELFF.